The 16 T cell receptor beta chains below all came from one sample that was sequenced in a study of cytomegalovirus exposure and HLA in healthy donors. It was with 60 Vbeta and 13 Jbeta primers that the PCR ran. TCRdb's table, derived via immunoSEQ multiplex PCR, lists solely in-frame clones and lacks some. The sample yields over 150,000 clones, approximately 80% seen once. The source material was PBMCs. Receptors were obtained from a man aged 50 to 60 in good health and CMV-seropositive.

The chain couples TRBV19 to TRBJ1-6, with D tentatively TRBD1 (5 bases). The CDR3 length is 15 residues. Germline loops: CDR1 LNHDA, CDR2 SQIVND (reference sequence). The ends were cut back, 7 bases at V and 5 bases at J, with 15 bases in the middle. The CDR3 spells CASNLDRLNNSPLHF. CDR3 DNA sequence: TGTGCCAGTAACCTTGACAGACTGAATAATTCACCCCTCCACTTT.

The rearrangement uses TRBV6-6 and TRBJ1-2; tentative D call: TRBD1 (6 bases). The germline V gene has CDR1 MNHNY and CDR2 SVGAGI (reference sequence). Deletions cut 4 bases from V and 0 bases from J, with 15 bases between. This CDR3 spans 16 amino acids. The CDR3: CASSSTGQPTNYGYTF. For the CDR3, the DNA is TGTGCCAGCAGTTCCACCGGACAGCCGACTAACTATGGCTACACCTTC.

This clone was seen a few times. V gene TRBV4-1 combines with J gene TRBJ1-5, with a tentative D call TRBD1 (6 bases). Germline CDR1 and CDR2: MGHRA and YSYEKL. Trimming removed 0 bases from V and 7 bases from J, with 10 bases in between. CDR3 length: 14 amino acids. The CDR3 DNA reads TGCGCCAGCAGCCAAGAACAGGGAAGACAGCCCCAGCATTTT. Translated: CASSQEQGRQPQHF.

The J gene is TRBJ2-5, the V gene TRBV6-1; TRBD2 matches 9 bases. The J call may be incorrect, as the DNA end agrees better with TRBJ2-7. This CDR3 spans 17 amino acids. Germline values: CDR1 MNHNS, CDR2 SASEGT. The CDR3 region has the DNA TGTGCCAGCAGTGTCCAAGTTAGCGGGAGTGGACCTTACGAGCAGTACTTC. It is translated as CASSVQVSGSGPYEQYF.

The chain couples TRBV19 to TRBJ1-4; perhaps TRBD1 as D (5 bases). CDR1 LNHDA and CDR2 SQIVND come from the germline V gene (reference sequence). Trimming removed 4 bases at V and 5 bases at J, with 11 bases between. This CDR3 has 14 amino acids. CDR3 in amino acids: CASSTQVGNEKLFF. CDR3 bases: TGTGCCAGTAGTACACAGGTGGGAAATGAAAAACTGTTTTTT.

The chain is built from TRBV5-1 and TRBJ2-5, with 7 bases aligning to TRBD2. The CDR3 runs to 14 residues. J gave up 4 bases and V 0 bases, and 3 bases lay outside the gene matches. The germline V gene has CDR1 SGHRS and CDR2 YFSETQ. CDR3 region: CASSLGASGETQYF. The CDR3 nucleotides are TGCGCCAGCAGCTTGGGGGCTAGCGGAGAGACCCAGTACTTC.

J is TRBJ2-1 and V is TRBV30, with D tentatively TRBD2 (7 bases). Trimming pared 0 bases from V and 12 bases from J, leaving 15 bases between. Germline assignment: CDR1 GTSNPN and CDR2 SVGIG (reference sequence). The CDR3 is 13 residues long. The CDR3 sequence is CAWSVFGGTRQFF. The CDR3 DNA reads as TGTGCCTGGAGTGTATTCGGGGGGACAAGGCAGTTCTTC.

The chain has TRBV4-2 and TRBJ1-2, with D unclear. There are 15 residues in the CDR3. V was shortened by 0 bases and J by 2 bases, with 10 bases between the two germline ends. Per germline, CDR1 LGHNA and CDR2 YNFKEQ. CDR3 sequence reads: CASSQDGSANYGYTF. The CDR3 DNA reads TGTGCCAGCAGCCAAGATGGCAGCGCCAACTATGGCTACACCTTC.

V and J are TRBV7-3 and TRBJ1-1; D is perhaps TRBD1 (5 bases). V was shortened by 1 base and J by 1 base, with 10 bases between the two germline ends. The length of the CDR3 is 15 residues. Germline lookup yields CDR1 SGHTA and CDR2 FQGTGA. The CDR3 region is CASSLNGAANTEAFF. CDR3 nucleotides: TGTGCCAGCAGCTTAAATGGGGCTGCGAACACTGAAGCTTTCTTT.

This CDR3 reads CASTVAGRTANIQYF. As DNA, the CDR3 is TGTGCCAGCACCGTGGCGGGACGGACGGCAAACATTCAGTACTTC. This chain joins TRBV5-6 and TRBJ2-4; D is perhaps TRBD2 (6 bases). The CDR3 is 15 amino acids. The germline CDR1 and CDR2 sequences are SGHDT and YYEEEE. Trimming removed 6 bases from V and 6 bases from J, with 19 bases in between. Full variable domain (remainder filled in from reference TRBV5-6 and TRBJ2-4): DAGVTQSPTHLIKTRGQQVTLRCSPKSGHDTVSWYQQALGQGPQFIFQYYEEEERQRGNFPDRFSGHQFPNYSSELNVNALLLGDSALYLCASTVAGRTANIQYFGAGTRLSVL.

This clone turned up a few times. The CDR3 loop is CASSTTGTGRIEQYF. The CDR3 DNA is TGTGCCAGCAGTACTACCGGGACAGGCAGGATCGAGCAGTACTTC. V usage is TRBV28 and J usage is TRBJ2-7; 8 bases agree with TRBD1. The CDR3 is made up of 15 amino acids. Germline V gene data show CDR1 as MDHEN and CDR2 as SYDVKM. Trimming at V came to 5 bases and at J to 6 bases, leaving 12 bases not matched to a gene.

The rearrangement links TRBV28 to TRBJ2-7; 7 nucleotides agree with TRBD1. V trimming: 7 bases; J trimming: 3 bases; junction bases outside the gene matches: 9. Germline values: CDR1 MDHEN, CDR2 SYDVKM. CDR3 size: 14 residues. CDR3 in amino acids: CASTLGQRNYEQYF. CDR3 coding DNA: TGTGCCAGCACTTTGGGACAGAGAAACTACGAGCAGTACTTC.

The chain employs TRBV28 and TRBJ2-7; maybe TRBD2 (5 bases). The CDR3 extends over 14 amino acids. Per the germline V gene, CDR1 is MDHEN and CDR2 is SYDVKM. The V and J ends lost 5 bases and 10 bases respectively, with 21 bases between them. CDR3 DNA: TGTGCCAGCAGTACACCATACGGGGTTAAATATCAGTACTTC. Amino acids: CASSTPYGVKYQYF.

The rearrangement links TRBV4-1 to TRBJ1-2; 10 bases agree with TRBD1. Germline-derived CDR1 and CDR2 are MGHRA and YSYEKL. The CDR3 has 17 amino acids. V lost 4 bases to trimming and J lost 4 bases; unmatched junction nucleotides: 12. This CDR3 reads CASSLRQNRDRGYGYTF. The CDR3 nucleotides are TGCGCCAGCAGCCTACGACAGAACCGGGACAGGGGCTATGGCTACACCTTC.

The rearrangement uses TRBV28 and TRBJ2-3; D is unresolved. CDR3 length equals 12 residues. CDR1 MDHEN and CDR2 SYDVKM come from the germline V gene. The ends were cut back, 8 bases at V and 0 bases at J, with 6 bases in the middle. The chain's CDR3 is CASLSSTDTQYF. In DNA, the CDR3 is TGTGCCAGCTTATCTAGCACAGATACGCAGTATTTT.

The rearrangement joins TRBV2 to TRBJ1-4; a possible D gene is TRBD1 (6 bases). Germline V gives CDR1 SNHLY, CDR2 FYNNEI. V lost 2 bases and J 7 bases, leaving 14 bases between the germline ends. CDR3 length: 15 residues. This CDR3 reads CASSEIGGVGEKLFF. The CDR3 nucleotides read TGTGCCAGCAGTGAAATTGGGGGCGTCGGTGAAAAACTGTTTTTT.